This TCR beta chain is drawn from a study of blood T cell repertoires in COVID-19. Study summary: The samples span acute and convalescent COVID-19 from the United States, Italy and Spain.

Germline CDR1 is SNHLY and CDR2 is FYNNEI. The CDR3 is made up of 12 amino acids. Losses at the gene ends were 4 bases for V and 6 bases for J; bases not matched to a gene: 1. In the original processing: Cell counts per sample came from amplifying reference gene primers. The table came from immunoSEQ multiplex PCR; TCRdb's copy has only in-frame clones and leaves some out. The DNA was the basis for D and trimming; V, J and clone size are from that table. The sample gives some 190,000 clones, around 85% of which show up once; under 9.5% is in the top ten. J is TRBJ1-2 and V is TRBV2, with TRBD1 matching 8 bases. The sequence was obtained from a woman aged 55-75 years with acute or convalescent COVID-19. Sequencing was carried out using peripheral blood. The CDR3 DNA reads TGTGCCAGCAGTGTGGACAGGGATGGCTACACCTTC. This codes for CASSVDRDGYTF. Combining the CDR3 with reference TRBV2 and TRBJ1-2 gives the whole variable domain EPEVTQTPSHQVTQMGQEVILRCVPISNHLYFYWYRQILGQKVEFLVSFYNNEISEKSEIFDDQFSVERPDGSNFTLKIRSTKLEDSAMYFCASSVDRDGYTFGSGTRLTVV.